Presented here are 24 T cell receptor beta chains from one specimen sequenced in a study of Graves' ophthalmopathy and Graves' hyperthyroidism. Scientists amplified the TCR beta CDR3 regions from RNA transcripts. First-round RT-PCR relied on HTBI primers, and a second-round multiplex PCR came next. TCRdb ran MiXCR on the multiplex PCR reads and lists one entry per CDR3 protein. The data show over 500,000 distinct CDR3 sequences, 22% seen once. The sequenced sample was peripheral blood. Source of these receptors: a young woman with stable Graves' hyperthyroidism. Some clones in this sample may be carry-over from other donors' samples.

This clonotype was found many times. The chain is built from TRBV4-1 and TRBJ1-5; weak D call: TRBD1 (6 bases). The CDR3 has 16 amino acids. Per the germline V gene, CDR1 is MGHRA and CDR2 is YSYEKL. V lost 1 base, J lost 4 bases, and 14 bases lay in between. CDR3 coding DNA: TGCGCCAGCAGCCAAGGTCGGGGGGCCCGTAATCAGCCCCAGCATTTT. Protein product: CASSQGRGARNQPQHF.

As to this clonotype: A read error is possible here, since a much larger clone lies one base away. For the CDR3, the DNA is TGTGCCAGCATCCGGGACGCGAACACTGAAGCTTTCTTT. Amino acid sequence: CASIRDANTEAFF. V usage is TRBV12-3 or TRBV12-4 and J usage is TRBJ1-1; D is possibly TRBD1 (5 bases). This CDR3 has 13 amino acids. Trimming took off 7 bases at V and 1 base at J, with 10 bases between the two ends.

The genes are TRBV5-1 and TRBJ1-5; possibly TRBD1 for D (5 bases). V was cut by 4 bases and J by 7 bases, with 15 bases left in between. The CDR3 length is 14 residues. The germline V gene has CDR1 SGHRS and CDR2 YFSETQ. The CDR3 DNA reads as TGCGCCAGCAGCACGGGGGAGGGCTCCCAGCCCCAGCATTTT. As protein: CASSTGEGSQPQHF.

The chain couples TRBV6-2 or TRBV6-3 to TRBJ2-7; 10 bases fit TRBD2. V trimming: 1 base; J trimming: 2 bases; junction bases outside the gene matches: 14. Germline V gene lookup returns CDR1 MNHEY and CDR2 SVGEGT. CDR3 size: 19 residues. For the CDR3, the DNA is TGTGCCAGCAGTTACTTCCCGCTAGCGGGGGCCCCTGAAGCCTACGAGCAGTACTTC. This encodes CASSYFPLAGAPEAYEQYF.

This clonotype has only a few counts. The V gene is TRBV6-1, the J gene TRBJ2-7; 7 bases map to TRBD1. Germline values: CDR1 MNHNS, CDR2 SASEGT. CDR3 length: 14 residues. V dropped 7 bases and J dropped 5; count of bases not matched to a gene: 11. The CDR3 reads CASISPHRGHEQYF. Written as DNA, the CDR3 is TGTGCCAGCATATCCCCCCACAGGGGCCACGAGCAGTACTTC.

The rearrangement uses TRBV20-1 and TRBJ1-1, with unresolved D. Trimming shortened V by 6 bases and J by 6 bases, and 14 bases separated the two germline ends. CDR1 is DFQATT and CDR2 is SNEGSKA in the germline V gene (reference sequence). The CDR3 sequence is 12 residues long. The CDR3, as DNA: TGCAGTGCGCATCTACTTGGGGCTGAAGCTTTCTTT. Protein sequence: CSAHLLGAEAFF.

This clonotype was counted at least ten times. J is TRBJ1-5 and V is TRBV27; D is undetermined. V was trimmed by 1 base and J by 4 bases, leaving 17 bases between them. CDR1 and CDR2 (germline): MNHEY, SMNVEV (reference sequence). The CDR3 sequence is 17 residues long. The CDR3 bases are TGTGCCAGCAGTTTATACCCACCGGGTACGACGAATCAGCCCCAGCATTTT. Residues: CASSLYPPGTTNQPQHF.

Ten or more counts support this clonotype. CDR3: CASGYSSSDQPQHF. CDR3 bases: TGTGCCAGCGGATATAGTAGCAGCGATCAGCCCCAGCATTTT. The gene calls are TRBV7-9 and TRBJ1-5; no firm D call. CDR1 is SEHNR, CDR2 FQNEAQ, per germline (reference sequence). The V end was cut by 8 bases, the J end by 5 bases, with 16 bases between. There are 14 residues in the CDR3.

V gene TRBV6-2 or TRBV6-3 combines with J gene TRBJ2-1, with 8 bases that match TRBD2. CDR1 and CDR2 (germline): MNHEY, SVGEGT. CDR3 length equals 14 residues. Germline trimming cut 5 bases from V and 8 bases from J; bases unmatched to any gene: 8. In DNA form, the CDR3 reads TGTGCCAGCAGTCGGGGGGGCTTGGTGGATGAGCAGTTCTTC. Translation: CASSRGGLVDEQFF.

The V gene is TRBV6-1, the J gene TRBJ2-7; 8 bases line up with TRBD1. This CDR3 is 13 amino acids long. V was clipped by 6 bases and J by 12 bases; unmatched bases: 13. Germline CDR1 and CDR2: MNHNS and SASEGT. This chain's CDR3 is CASSRKGQGRTYF. The CDR3 bases are TGTGCCAGCAGCCGCAAAGGACAGGGCCGGACGTACTTC.

This clonotype was picked up a small number of times. The CDR3 protein is CASRDGTLQPQHF. For the CDR3, the DNA is TGTGCCAGCAGGGACGGGACTTTGCAGCCCCAGCATTTT. V usage is TRBV6-1 and J usage is TRBJ1-5; TRBD1 might be the D (5 bases). The V end lost 6 bases, the J end lost 7 bases, and 13 bases lay between the germline ends. CDR3 length equals 13 residues. Germline V gene data show CDR1 as MNHNS and CDR2 as SASEGT.

The chain is built from TRBV20-1 and TRBJ1-5; D is ambiguous. This CDR3 has 13 amino acids. Trimming cost V 3 bases and J 2 bases, with 8 bases left between them. Per germline, CDR1 DFQATT and CDR2 SNEGSKA (reference sequence). CDR3 DNA: TGCAGTGCTAGTGATCAGGGCAATCAGCCCCAGCATTTT. Encoded protein: CSASDQGNQPQHF.

This clonotype has a handful of counts. V and J are TRBV19 and TRBJ2-5, with D perhaps matching TRBD1 (7 bases). V was pared by 3 bases and J by 4 bases, with 15 bases between. CDR3 length equals 15 residues. From germline, CDR1 is LNHDA and CDR2 SQIVND (reference sequence). CDR3 coding DNA: TGTGCCAGTAGTATTGAAGGCGGGACAGTAGAGACCCAGTACTTC. Translation: CASSIEGGTVETQYF.

The gene calls are TRBV29-1 and TRBJ2-7; TRBD1 agrees at 8 bases. CDR1 SQVTM and CDR2 ANQGSEA come from the germline V gene. This CDR3 contains 13 residues. V was pared by 7 bases and J by 5 bases, with 10 bases of the junction left unmatched. CDR3 nucleotide sequence: TGCAGCGGGACGGACAGGGAGAGACACGAGCAGTACTTC. Translation: CSGTDRERHEQYF.

The chain couples TRBV7-8 to TRBJ2-5; D might be TRBD1 or TRBD2, each matching 5 bases. CDR1 SGHVS and CDR2 FQNEAQ come from the germline V gene. The CDR3 consists of 14 residues. Trimming took off 0 bases at V and 5 bases at J, with 10 bases between the two ends. This CDR3 reads CASSLAGERETQYF. In DNA form, the CDR3 reads TGTGCCAGCAGCTTAGCGGGGGAGCGGGAGACCCAGTACTTC. The whole variable domain, filled in from reference TRBV7-8 and TRBJ2-5, reads GAGVSQSPRYKVAKRGQDVALRCDPISGHVSLFWYQQALGQGPEFLTYFQNEAQLDKSGLPSDRFFAERPEGSVSTLKIQRTQQEDSAVYLCASSLAGERETQYFGPGTRLLVL.

This clonotype came up many times. This chain joins TRBV2 and TRBJ2-2; 8 bases match TRBD1. Germline-derived CDR1 and CDR2 are SNHLY and FYNNEI. The CDR3 extends over 15 amino acids. Germline trimming cut 4 bases from V and 5 bases from J; bases unmatched to any gene: 6. This CDR3 reads CASSGQGLKTGELFF. CDR3 in DNA: TGTGCCAGCAGTGGACAGGGGTTGAAAACCGGGGAGCTGTTTTTT. The variable domain in full, with the rest retrieved from reference TRBV2 and TRBJ2-2, is EPEVTQTPSHQVTQMGQEVILRCVPISNHLYFYWYRQILGQKVEFLVSFYNNEISEKSEIFDDQFSVERPDGSNFTLKIRSTKLEDSAMYFCASSGQGLKTGELFFGEGSRLTVL.

This clonotype came up a few times. The rearrangement joins TRBV6-2 or TRBV6-3 to TRBJ1-1; D is perhaps TRBD1 (6 bases). In germline, CDR1 is MNHEY, CDR2 SVGEGT. Trimming took off 4 bases at V and 0 bases at J, with 21 bases between the two ends. The CDR3 consists of 18 residues. Written as DNA, the CDR3 is TGTGCCAGCAGTTTCACAGGGTTCGGGGTTTTACTGAACACTGAAGCTTTCTTT. Protein sequence: CASSFTGFGVLLNTEAFF.

This clonotype was detected many times. This chain connects TRBV15 to TRBJ1-2; 7 bases are a match to TRBD1. Germline-derived CDR1 and CDR2 are LNHNV and YYDKDF (reference sequence). The CDR3 runs to 14 residues. V was pared by 7 bases and J by 5 bases, with 10 bases of the junction left unmatched. The CDR3 coding sequence is TGTGCCACCAAAAACAGGGGATTCACGTATGGCTACACCTTC. The encoded protein is CATKNRGFTYGYTF.

This clonotype has only a few counts. This rearrangement joins TRBV4-2 to TRBJ2-7, with D possibly called TRBD1 or TRBD2 (5 bases each). Germline CDR1 reads LGHNA; CDR2 reads YNFKEQ. V gave up 5 bases and J gave up 7 bases, with 21 bases separating them. The CDR3 is made up of 15 amino acids. The CDR3 loop reads CASSDNSGTPGEQYF. The CDR3 region has the DNA TGTGCCAGCAGCGACAACTCCGGGACCCCGGGGGAGCAGTACTTC.

This chain joins TRBV11-2 and TRBJ1-5; 9 bases agree with TRBD1. Germline lookup yields CDR1 SGHAT and CDR2 FQNNGV. The CDR3 runs 15 residues. The V and J ends lost 3 bases and 7 bases, in that order; junction bases with no gene match: 7. The DNA for the CDR3 is TGTGCCAGCAGCTTCCGGACAGGGGTTAGGCAGCCCCAGCATTTT. It is translated as CASSFRTGVRQPQHF. The full variable domain, in which reference TRBV11-2 and TRBJ1-5 provide the parts outside the CDR3, is EAGVAQSPRYKIIEKRQSVAFWCNPISGHATLYWYQQILGQGPKLLIQFQNNGVVDDSQLPKDRFSAERLKGVDSTLKIQPAKLEDSAVYLCASSFRTGVRQPQHFGDGTRLSIL.

This clonotype was detected ten times or more. Written as DNA, the CDR3 is TGCAGTGCTCTGGACACGATGTACGGAAACACCATATATTTT. It codes for CSALDTMYGNTIYF. The chain couples TRBV20-1 to TRBJ1-3; D may be TRBD1 (5 bases). Trimming took 5 bases from V and 4 from J, leaving 15 bases between them. The length of the CDR3 is 14 residues. Germline loops: CDR1 DFQATT, CDR2 SNEGSKA (reference sequence).

This clonotype was detected many times. The V and J genes are TRBV9 and TRBJ2-5; 10 bases are a match to TRBD2. V trimming: 0 bases; J trimming: 5 bases; junction bases outside the gene matches: 7. Germline lookup yields CDR1 SGDLS and CDR2 YYNGEE. The CDR3 sequence is 16 residues long. The CDR3 region is CASSVGSGGALETQYF. CDR3 bases: TGTGCCAGCAGCGTAGGAAGCGGGGGGGCCTTGGAGACCCAGTACTTC.

This clonotype was seen at least ten times. The chain combines TRBV27 with TRBJ2-7; 10 bases match TRBD2. Trimming took 3 bases from V and 3 from J; bases not matched to a gene: 5. There are 15 residues in the CDR3. Looked up from germline, CDR1 is MNHEY and CDR2 is SMNVEV (reference sequence). The CDR3 DNA sequence: TGTGCCAGCAGTTTCCCTAGCGGGGGATGCTACGAGCAGTACTTC. Its translation is CASSFPSGGCYEQYF.

This clonotype was seen just once. This chain joins TRBV28 and TRBJ2-7, with D perhaps being TRBD1 or TRBD2 (5 bases each). In germline, CDR1 is MDHEN, CDR2 SYDVKM. Trimming stripped 3 bases from V and 6 bases from J, with 9 bases between. This CDR3 comprises 12 residues. CDR3 coding DNA: TGTGCCAGCAGTTTCACCGGGACCGAGCAGTACTTC. This gives the protein CASSFTGTEQYF.